These T cell receptor beta chains were read from a single sample in a study of human thymus T cells. Only in-frame clones appear in the TCRdb table, and some are missing; sequencing was by immunoSEQ multiplex PCR. The sample contains tens of thousands of clones, 85% to 95% of which appear only once. Sequencing was done on a sample of blood. These receptors all stem from a boy in the first two years of life with a congenital heart defect but otherwise immunologically healthy. Each CDR3 is given with its conserved first and last residue. The D gene is left open where the match is weak. Some rows mark clone size as missing; the rest say once, few, many or name a class of expanded clone.

>TRBJ1-2|TRBV29-1|few|TRBD1
TGCAGCGTGGGACAGGGGAACTATGGCTACACCTTC
CSVGQGNYGYTF
>TRBJ2-2|TRBV10-3|-|TRBD2
TGTGCCATCGGGACTAGCGGGAGTGTCGGGGAGCTGTTTTTT
CAIGTSGSVGELFF
>TRBJ1-1|TRBV28|few|-
TGTGCCAGCAGTTTAAACCGTTACACTGAAGCTTTCTTT
CASSLNRYTEAFF
>TRBJ2-1|TRBV6-5|-|-
TGTGCCAGCAGTTACTCACAGGGTTCCTACAATGAGCAGTTCTTC
CASSYSQGSYNEQFF
>TRBJ2-3|TRBV10-3|-|-
TGTGCCATCAGGGACAGCACAGATACGCAGTATTTT
CAIRDSTDTQYF
>TRBJ1-3|TRBV7-9|-|-
TGTGCCTATTACGGCCATGAGGGGGACTCTGGAAACACCATATATTTT
CAYYGHEGDSGNTIYF
>TRBJ1-6|TRBV15|-|-
TGTGCCACCAGCACCCGACTGGATTCACCCCTCCACTTT
CATSTRLDSPLHF
>TRBJ2-7|TRBV5-1|-|TRBD1
TGCGCCAGCAGCTTGGGGCCCTCCTACAGGGGAAGAAGCTCCTACGAGCAGTACTTC
CASSLGPSYRGRSSYEQYF
>TRBJ2-5|TRBV10-3|-|-
TGTGCATCCAGGGCGGACGGGGAGACCCAGTACTTC
CASRADGETQYF
>TRBJ2-3|TRBV4-1|-|-
TGCGCCAGCAGCCAAGGCCGATTAGGGTCTAGCACAGATACGCAGTATTTT
CASSQGRLGSSTDTQYF
>TRBJ2-3|TRBV7-9|-|-
TGTGCCAGCAGCTTAGGTCTGGATACGCAGTATTTT
CASSLGLDTQYF
>TRBJ2-5|TRBV5-4|-|TRBD2
TGTGCCAGCAGCTTTTCGGGAGGGGGGGAGACCCAGTACTTC
CASSFSGGGETQYF
>TRBJ2-1|TRBV6-1|-|-
TGTGCCAGCAGTGAACAGGGCAATGAGCAGTTCTTC
CASSEQGNEQFF
>TRBJ2-7|TRBV7-2|-|-
TGTGCCAGCAGCCCCGATTCTAGGGAGCAGTACTTC
CASSPDSREQYF
>TRBJ1-5|TRBV4-1|-|-
TGCGCCAGCAGCCAAGACAGCTATCAGCCCCAGCATTTT
CASSQDSYQPQHF
>TRBJ2-1|TRBV4-3|-|-
TGCGCCAGCAGCCAAGAGCGGTTTTTCGATGAGCAGTTCTTC
CASSQERFFDEQFF
>TRBJ2-2|TRBV5-1|-|TRBD1
TGCGCCAGTTCGGGACAGGGGAACACCGGGGAGCTGTTTTTT
CASSGQGNTGELFF
>TRBJ1-3|TRBV6-6|-|-
TGTGCCAGCAGTTTACGGGACGGAAACACCATATATTTT
CASSLRDGNTIYF
>TRBJ2-3|TRBV28|-|TRBD1
TGTGCCAGCAGTTTAGTAATGGGATTGACAGGGAGCACAGATACGCAGTATTTT
CASSLVMGLTGSTDTQYF
>TRBJ2-7|TRBV19|-|TRBD1
TGTGCCAGTTCGGACAGGGGTCGCTACGAGCAGTACTTC
CASSDRGRYEQYF
>TRBJ1-3|TRBV19|-|-
TGTGCCAGTAGTATTGGGGCTTACTACTCTGGAAACACCATATATTTT
CASSIGAYYSGNTIYF
>TRBJ2-7|TRBV7-2|-|TRBD2
TGTGCCAGCAGCTTTTTGGGGGGAGGGCCTGCGGAGCAGTACTTC
CASSFLGGGPAEQYF
>TRBJ1-2|TRBV5-1|-|TRBD1
TGCGCCAGCGGGCCGGACAGGGACTATGGCTACACCTTC
CASGPDRDYGYTF